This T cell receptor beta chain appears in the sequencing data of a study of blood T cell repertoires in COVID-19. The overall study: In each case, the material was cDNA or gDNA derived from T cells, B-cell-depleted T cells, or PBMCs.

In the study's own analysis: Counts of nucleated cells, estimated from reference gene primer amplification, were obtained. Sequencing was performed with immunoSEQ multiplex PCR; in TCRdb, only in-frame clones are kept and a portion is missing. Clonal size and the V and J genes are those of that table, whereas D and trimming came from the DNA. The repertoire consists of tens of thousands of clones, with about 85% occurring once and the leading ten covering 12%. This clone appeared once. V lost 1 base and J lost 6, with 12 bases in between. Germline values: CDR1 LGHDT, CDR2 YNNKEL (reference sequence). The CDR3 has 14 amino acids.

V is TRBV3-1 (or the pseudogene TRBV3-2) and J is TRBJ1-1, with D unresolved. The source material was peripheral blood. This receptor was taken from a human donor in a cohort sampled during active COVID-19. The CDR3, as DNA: TGTGCCAGCAGCCAAGTTACAGCTGCTTCTGAAGCTTTCTTT. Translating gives CASSQVTAASEAFF.